This T cell receptor beta chain was obtained from a study of T-cell reconstitution after alpha-beta-depleted transplantation in children. This clonotype was recorded many times. Molecular barcoding with unique molecular identifiers was used for the TCRbeta library. TCRdb itself ran the PCR reads through MiXCR, one entry per CDR3 protein. Among 200,000 to 300,000 distinct CDR3 sequences listed, around 12% were seen once. The CDR3 runs 16 residues. The V gene lost 0 bases and the J gene lost 4 bases, with 15 bases spanning the gap. Germline CDR1 reads SGHAT; CDR2 reads FQNNGV. The chain combines TRBV11-2 with TRBJ1-2; D unresolved. This clonotype was obtained from a human donor who donated a stem cell graft to a child with acute lymphoblastic leukemia. Sequencing used PBMCs from the stem cell graft donor, obtained from the stem cell graft. This chain's CDR3 is CASSLDRRGRGYGYTF. The CDR3, as DNA: TGTGCCAGCAGCTTAGATCGTCGCGGGCGGGGCTATGGCTACACCTTC.